This T cell receptor (beta chain) was recovered during a study of cytomegalovirus exposure and HLA in healthy donors. The study's findings and limits: In a later analysis, a missense DCLRE1C variant was linked to TCR beta V- and J-gene trimming. A later analysis reported that several of the most significant clusters appeared to be linked to common viral pathogens, among them Epstein-Barr virus. Likely technical artifact: a cluster of highly shared sequence variants. Later on, an analysis tied under 20,000 TCR beta sequences to HLA alleles at 0.05 false discovery rate.

In regard to this clone: Its specificity is unknown.

PCR was performed using 60 Vbeta and 13 Jbeta primers. The protocol was immunoSEQ multiplex PCR, while the TCRdb copy is restricted to in-frame clones and leaves out a portion. The table lists approximately 150,000 clones, roughly 80% of them singletons. Trimming cost V 3 bases and J 4 bases, with 8 bases left between them. The CDR3 contains 13 residues. Looked up from germline, CDR1 is SGHTA and CDR2 is FQGNSA. Sequenced: PBMCs. The chain couples TRBV7-2 to TRBJ2-3; maybe TRBD2 (5 bases). This receptor was identified in a woman younger than 45 in good health and CMV-seronegative. CDR3 sequence (DNA): TGTGCCAGCAGCTTCCAGCGGCCAGATACGCAGTATTTT. Amino acid sequence: CASSFQRPDTQYF. The full variable domain, completed using reference TRBV7-2 and TRBJ2-3, is GAGVSQSPSNKVTEKGKDVELRCDPISGHTALYWYRQSLGQGLEFLIYFQGNSAPDKSGLPSDRFSAERTGGSVSTLTIQRTQQEDSAVYLCASSFQRPDTQYFGPGTRLTVL.